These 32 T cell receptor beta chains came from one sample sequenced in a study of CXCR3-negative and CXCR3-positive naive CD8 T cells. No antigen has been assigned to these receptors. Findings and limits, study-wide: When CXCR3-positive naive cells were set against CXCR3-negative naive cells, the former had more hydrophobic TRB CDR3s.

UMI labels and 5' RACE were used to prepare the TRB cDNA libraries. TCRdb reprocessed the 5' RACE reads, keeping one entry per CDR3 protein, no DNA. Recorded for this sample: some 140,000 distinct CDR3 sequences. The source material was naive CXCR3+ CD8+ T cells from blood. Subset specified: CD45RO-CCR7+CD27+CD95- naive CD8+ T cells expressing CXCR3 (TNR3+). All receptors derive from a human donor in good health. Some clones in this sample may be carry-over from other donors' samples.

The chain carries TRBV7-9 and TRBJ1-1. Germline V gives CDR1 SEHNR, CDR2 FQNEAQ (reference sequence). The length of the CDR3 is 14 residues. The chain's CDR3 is CASSLRWDSGEAFF.

CDR3 loop: CASMAGTNYGYTF. V is TRBV28 and J is TRBJ1-2. Germline V gene sequence: CDR1 MDHEN, CDR2 SYDVKM. The CDR3 sequence is 13 residues long.

The CDR3 protein is CASTLSGGAYNEQFF. The chain has TRBV6-5 and TRBJ2-1; TCRdb gives TRBD1 as the D gene, but with no DNA this cannot be confirmed. In germline, CDR1 is MNHEY, CDR2 SVGAGI. This CDR3 has 15 residues.

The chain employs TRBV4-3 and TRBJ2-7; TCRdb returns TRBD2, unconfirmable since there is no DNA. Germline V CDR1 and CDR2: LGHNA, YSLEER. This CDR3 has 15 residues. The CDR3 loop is CASSPSSGGDYEQYF.

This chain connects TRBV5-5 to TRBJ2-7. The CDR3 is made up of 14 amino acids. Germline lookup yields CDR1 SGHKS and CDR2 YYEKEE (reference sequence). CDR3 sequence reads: CASSSYLESYEQYF.

This chain's CDR3 is CSVEVGNTEAFF. This chain joins TRBV29-1 and TRBJ1-1. Germline CDR1 reads SQVTM; CDR2 reads ANQGSEA. The CDR3 runs 12 residues.

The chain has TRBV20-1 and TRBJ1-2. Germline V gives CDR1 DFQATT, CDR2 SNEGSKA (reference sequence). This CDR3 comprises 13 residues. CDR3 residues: CSAKPGGIYGYTF.

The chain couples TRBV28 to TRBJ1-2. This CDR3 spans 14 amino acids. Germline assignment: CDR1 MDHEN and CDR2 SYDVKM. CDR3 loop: CASSLPTDFYGYTF.

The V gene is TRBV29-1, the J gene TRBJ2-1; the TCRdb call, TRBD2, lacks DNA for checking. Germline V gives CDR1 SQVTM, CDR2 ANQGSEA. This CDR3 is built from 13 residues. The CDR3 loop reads CSVEPGLDNEQFF.

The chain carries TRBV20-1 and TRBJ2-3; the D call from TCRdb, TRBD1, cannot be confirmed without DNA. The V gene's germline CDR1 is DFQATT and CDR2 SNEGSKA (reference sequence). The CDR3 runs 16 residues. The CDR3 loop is CSAGHRTGRLTDTQYF.

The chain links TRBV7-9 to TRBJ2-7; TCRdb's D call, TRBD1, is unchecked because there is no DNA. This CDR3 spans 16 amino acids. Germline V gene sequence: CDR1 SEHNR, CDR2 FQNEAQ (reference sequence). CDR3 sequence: CASSFVSSGRNYEQYF. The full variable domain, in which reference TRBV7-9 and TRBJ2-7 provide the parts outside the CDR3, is DTGVSQNPRHKITKRGQNVTFRCDPISEHNRLYWYRQTLGQGPEFLTYFQNEAQLEKSRLLSDRFSAERPKGSFSTLEIQRTEQGDSAMYLCASSFVSSGRNYEQYFGPGTRLTVT.

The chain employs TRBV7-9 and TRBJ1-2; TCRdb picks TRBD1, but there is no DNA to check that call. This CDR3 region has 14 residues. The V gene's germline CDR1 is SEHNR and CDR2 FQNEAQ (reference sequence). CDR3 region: CASSLGAGGDGYTF.

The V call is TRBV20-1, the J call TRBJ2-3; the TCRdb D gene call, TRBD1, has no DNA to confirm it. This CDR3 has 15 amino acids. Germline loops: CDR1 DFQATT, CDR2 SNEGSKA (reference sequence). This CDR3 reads CSAESGTGTTDTQYF.

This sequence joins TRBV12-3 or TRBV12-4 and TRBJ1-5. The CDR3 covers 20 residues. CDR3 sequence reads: CASSFMVYGPSESGNQPQHF.

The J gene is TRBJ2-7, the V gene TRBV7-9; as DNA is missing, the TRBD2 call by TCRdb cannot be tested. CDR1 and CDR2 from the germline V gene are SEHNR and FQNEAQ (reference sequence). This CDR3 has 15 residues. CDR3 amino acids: CASSASGVWEDEQYF.

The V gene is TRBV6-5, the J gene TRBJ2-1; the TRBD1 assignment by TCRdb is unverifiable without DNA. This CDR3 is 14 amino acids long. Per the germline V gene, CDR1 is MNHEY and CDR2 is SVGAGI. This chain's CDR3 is CASTTGRGYNEQFF.

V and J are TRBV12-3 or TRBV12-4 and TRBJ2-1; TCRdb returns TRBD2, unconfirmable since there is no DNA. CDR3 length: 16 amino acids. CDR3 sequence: CASSYAGPRQYNEQFF.

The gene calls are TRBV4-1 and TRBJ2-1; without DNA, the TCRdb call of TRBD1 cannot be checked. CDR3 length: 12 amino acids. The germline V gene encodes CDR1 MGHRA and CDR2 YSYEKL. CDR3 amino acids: CASETGRNEQFF.

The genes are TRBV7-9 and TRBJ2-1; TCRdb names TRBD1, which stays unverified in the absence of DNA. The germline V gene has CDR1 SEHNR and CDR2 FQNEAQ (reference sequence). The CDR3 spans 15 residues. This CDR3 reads CASSSTGDYLNEQFF. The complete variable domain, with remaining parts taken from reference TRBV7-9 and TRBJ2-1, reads DTGVSQNPRHKITKRGQNVTFRCDPISEHNRLYWYRQTLGQGPEFLTYFQNEAQLEKSRLLSDRFSAERPKGSFSTLEIQRTEQGDSAMYLCASSSTGDYLNEQFFGPGTRLTVL.

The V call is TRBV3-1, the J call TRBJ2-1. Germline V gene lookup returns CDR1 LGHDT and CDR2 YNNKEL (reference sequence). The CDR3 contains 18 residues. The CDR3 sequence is CASSQDPQSGVDRNEQFF.

The CDR3 loop is CSVDPPGIDEQFF. The chain recombines TRBV29-1 with TRBJ2-1; TCRdb returns TRBD1, unconfirmable since there is no DNA. CDR3 length: 13 amino acids. Germline V gene sequence: CDR1 SQVTM, CDR2 ANQGSEA.

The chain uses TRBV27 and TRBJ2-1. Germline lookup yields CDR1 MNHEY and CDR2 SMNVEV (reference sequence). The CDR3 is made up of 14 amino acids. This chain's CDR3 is CASSLAGDYNEQFF.

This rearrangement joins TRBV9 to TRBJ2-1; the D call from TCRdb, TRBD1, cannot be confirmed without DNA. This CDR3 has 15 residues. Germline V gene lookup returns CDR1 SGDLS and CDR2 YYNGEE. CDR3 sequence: CASSVGWGRGNEQFF.

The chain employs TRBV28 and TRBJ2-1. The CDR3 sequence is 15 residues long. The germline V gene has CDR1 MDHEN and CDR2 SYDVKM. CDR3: CASSGERLGYNEQFF.

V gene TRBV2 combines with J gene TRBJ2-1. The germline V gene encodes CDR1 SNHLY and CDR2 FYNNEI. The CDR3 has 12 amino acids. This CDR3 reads CASRDIYNEQFF.

Here the CDR3 reads CASSPLNQPQHF. The V gene is TRBV7-9, the J gene TRBJ1-5. The CDR3 contains 12 residues. Germline V gene data show CDR1 as SEHNR and CDR2 as FQNEAQ (reference sequence).

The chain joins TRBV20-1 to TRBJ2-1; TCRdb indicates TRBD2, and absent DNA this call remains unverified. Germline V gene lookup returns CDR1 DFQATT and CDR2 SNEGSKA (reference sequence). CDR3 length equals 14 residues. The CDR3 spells CSASLAGDGNEQFF.

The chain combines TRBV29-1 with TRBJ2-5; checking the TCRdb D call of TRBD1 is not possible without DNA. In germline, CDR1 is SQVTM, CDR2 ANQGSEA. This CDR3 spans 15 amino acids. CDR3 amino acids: CSVEKGARLQETQYF. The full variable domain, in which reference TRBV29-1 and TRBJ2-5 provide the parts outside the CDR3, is SAVISQKPSRDICQRGTSLTIQCQVDSQVTMMFWYRQQPGQSLTLIATANQGSEATYESGFVIDKFPISRPNLTFSTLTVSNMSPEDSSIYLCSVEKGARLQETQYFGPGTRLLVL.

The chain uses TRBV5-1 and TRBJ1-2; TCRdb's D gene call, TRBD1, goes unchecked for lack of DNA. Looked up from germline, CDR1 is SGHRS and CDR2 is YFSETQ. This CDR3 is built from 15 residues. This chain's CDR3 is CASSSGQGVILGYTF.

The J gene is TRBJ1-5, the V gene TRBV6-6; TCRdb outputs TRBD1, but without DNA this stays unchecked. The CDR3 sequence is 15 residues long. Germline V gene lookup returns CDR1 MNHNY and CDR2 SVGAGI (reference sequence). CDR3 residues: CASSDPGTGFQPQHF.

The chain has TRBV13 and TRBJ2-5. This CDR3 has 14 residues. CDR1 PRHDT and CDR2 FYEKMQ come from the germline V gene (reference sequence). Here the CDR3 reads CASSKTPDQETQYF.

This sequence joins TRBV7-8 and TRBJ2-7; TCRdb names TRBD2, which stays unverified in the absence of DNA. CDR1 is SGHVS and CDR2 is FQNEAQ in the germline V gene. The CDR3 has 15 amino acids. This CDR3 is CASSSLTGPSYEQYF.